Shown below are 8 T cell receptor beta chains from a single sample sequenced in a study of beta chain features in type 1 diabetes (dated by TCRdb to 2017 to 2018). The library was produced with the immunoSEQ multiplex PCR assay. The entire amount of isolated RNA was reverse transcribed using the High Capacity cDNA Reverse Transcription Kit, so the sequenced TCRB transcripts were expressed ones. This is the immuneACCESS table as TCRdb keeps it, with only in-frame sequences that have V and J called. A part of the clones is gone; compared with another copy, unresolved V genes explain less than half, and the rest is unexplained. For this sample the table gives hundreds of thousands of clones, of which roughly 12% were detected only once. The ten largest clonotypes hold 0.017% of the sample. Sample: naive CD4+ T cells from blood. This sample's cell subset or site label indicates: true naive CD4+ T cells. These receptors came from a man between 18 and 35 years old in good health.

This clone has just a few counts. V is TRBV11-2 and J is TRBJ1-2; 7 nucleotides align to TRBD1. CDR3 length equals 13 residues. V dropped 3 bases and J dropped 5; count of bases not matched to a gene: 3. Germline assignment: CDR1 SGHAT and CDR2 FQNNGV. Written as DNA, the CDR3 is TGTGCCAGCAGCTTCGGGACAGATTATGGCTACACCTTC. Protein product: CASSFGTDYGYTF.

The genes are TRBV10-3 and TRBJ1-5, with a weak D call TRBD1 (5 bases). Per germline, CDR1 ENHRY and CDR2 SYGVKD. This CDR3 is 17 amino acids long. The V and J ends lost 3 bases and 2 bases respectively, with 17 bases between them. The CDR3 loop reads CAISDQKTVNGNQPQHF. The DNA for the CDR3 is TGTGCCATCAGTGACCAAAAGACAGTCAATGGCAATCAGCCCCAGCATTTT.

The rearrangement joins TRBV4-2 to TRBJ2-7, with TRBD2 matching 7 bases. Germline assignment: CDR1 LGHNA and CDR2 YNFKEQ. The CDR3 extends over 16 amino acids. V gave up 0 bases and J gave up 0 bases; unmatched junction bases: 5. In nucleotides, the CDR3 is TGTGCCAGCAGCCAAGAAGTGGGGGGGAGCTCCTACGAGCAGTACTTC. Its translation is CASSQEVGGSSYEQYF.

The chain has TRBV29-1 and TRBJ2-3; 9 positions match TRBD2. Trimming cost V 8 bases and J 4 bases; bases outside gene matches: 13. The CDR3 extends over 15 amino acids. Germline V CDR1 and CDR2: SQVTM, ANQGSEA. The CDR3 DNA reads TGCAGCCCTCTAGGTGCGGGAGGGAGGGCAGATACGCAGTATTTT. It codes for CSPLGAGGRADTQYF.

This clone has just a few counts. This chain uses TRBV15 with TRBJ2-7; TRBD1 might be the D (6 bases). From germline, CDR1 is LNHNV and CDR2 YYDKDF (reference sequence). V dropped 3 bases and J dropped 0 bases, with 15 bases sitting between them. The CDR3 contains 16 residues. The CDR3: CATSSGKVDSSYEQYF. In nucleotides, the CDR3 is TGTGCCACCAGCAGTGGGAAAGTGGACAGCTCCTACGAGCAGTACTTC.

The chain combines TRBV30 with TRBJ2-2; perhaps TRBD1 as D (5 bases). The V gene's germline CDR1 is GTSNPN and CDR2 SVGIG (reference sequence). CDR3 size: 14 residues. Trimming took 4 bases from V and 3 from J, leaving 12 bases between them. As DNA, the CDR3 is TGTGCCTGGAAGGGGCAGGTTGACACCGGGGAGCTGTTTTTT. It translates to CAWKGQVDTGELFF.

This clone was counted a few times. Here the CDR3 DNA reads TGCGCCAGCAGCCAAGATCTGAACTTTGAGCAGTTCTTC. It translates to CASSQDLNFEQFF. The chain couples TRBV4-3 to TRBJ2-1; unclear D gene. There are 13 residues in the CDR3. Trimming removed 0 bases at V and 9 bases at J, with 9 bases between. CDR1 is LGHNA and CDR2 is YSLEER in the germline V gene.

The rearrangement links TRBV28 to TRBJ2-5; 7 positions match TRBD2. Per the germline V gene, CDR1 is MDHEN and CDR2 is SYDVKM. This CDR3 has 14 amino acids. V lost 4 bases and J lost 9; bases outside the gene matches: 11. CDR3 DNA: TGTGCCAGCAGTTCCGGGACTAACACCTTGTCCCAGTACTTC. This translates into CASSSGTNTLSQYF. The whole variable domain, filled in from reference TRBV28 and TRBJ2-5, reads DVKVTQSSRYLVKRTGEKVFLECVQDMDHENMFWYRQDPGLGLRLIYFSYDVKMKEKGDIPEGYSVSREKKERFSLILESASTNQTSMYLCASSSGTNTLSQYFGPGTRLLVL.